The sequence of this TCR beta chain was determined in a study of OX40 agonist ivuxolimab in advanced cancers. Across the whole study: Three patients responded partially, comprising one with hepatocellular carcinoma and two with cutaneous melanoma.

The CDR3 extends over 17 amino acids. The germline CDR1 and CDR2 sequences are MGHRA and YSYEKL. Trimming removed 1 base from V and 5 bases from J, with 20 bases in between. Data came from immunoSEQ multiplex PCR; TCRdb stores just in-frame clones and leaves some out. The repertoire holds tens of thousands of clones, 70% to 90% seen once, with approximately 0.3% in the top ten. The chain has TRBV4-1 and TRBJ2-5; D uncertain. The clonotype comes from an adult with an advanced solid tumor such as melanoma, head and neck, liver or kidney cancer. Specimen: CD4+ or CD8+ T cells sorted from blood, collected in a trial of the OX40 agonist ivuxolimab. The CDR3 is CASSQGFMETIRETQYF. Here the CDR3 DNA reads TGCGCCAGCAGCCAAGGATTCATGGAAACGATAAGGGAGACCCAGTACTTC.